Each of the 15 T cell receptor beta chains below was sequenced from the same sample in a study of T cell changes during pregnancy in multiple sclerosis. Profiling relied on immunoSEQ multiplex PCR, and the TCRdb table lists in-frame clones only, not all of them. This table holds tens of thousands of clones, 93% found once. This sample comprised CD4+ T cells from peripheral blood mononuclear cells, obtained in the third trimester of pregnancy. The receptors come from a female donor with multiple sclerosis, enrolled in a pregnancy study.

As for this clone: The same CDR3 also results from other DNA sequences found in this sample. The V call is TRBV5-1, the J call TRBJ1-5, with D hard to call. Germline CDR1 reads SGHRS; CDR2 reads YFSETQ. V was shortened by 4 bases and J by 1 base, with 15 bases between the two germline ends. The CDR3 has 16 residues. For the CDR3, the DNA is TGCGCCAGCAGCCCCGCTGGCTTCGGGAGCAATCAGCCCCAGCATTTT. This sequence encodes CASSPAGFGSNQPQHF. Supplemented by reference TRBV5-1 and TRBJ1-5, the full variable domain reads KAGVTQTPRYLIKTRGQQVTLSCSPISGHRSVSWYQQTPGQGLQFLFEYFSETQRNKGNFPGRFSGRQFSNSRSEMNVSTLELGDSALYLCASSPAGFGSNQPQHFGDGTRLSIL.

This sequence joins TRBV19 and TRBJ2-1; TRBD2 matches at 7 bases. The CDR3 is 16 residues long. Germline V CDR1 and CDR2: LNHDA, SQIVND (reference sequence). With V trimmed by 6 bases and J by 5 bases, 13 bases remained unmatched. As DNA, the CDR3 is TGTGCCAGTAGCACCTTGGGGGGGGTGACCAACAATGAGCAGTTCTTC. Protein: CASSTLGGVTNNEQFF.

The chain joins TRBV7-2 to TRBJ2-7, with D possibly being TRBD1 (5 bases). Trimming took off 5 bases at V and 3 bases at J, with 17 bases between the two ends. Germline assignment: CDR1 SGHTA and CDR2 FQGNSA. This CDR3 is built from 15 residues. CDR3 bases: TGTGCCAGCAGCCCCTACAGGTCCCTTAACTACGAGCAGTACTTC. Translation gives CASSPYRSLNYEQYF.

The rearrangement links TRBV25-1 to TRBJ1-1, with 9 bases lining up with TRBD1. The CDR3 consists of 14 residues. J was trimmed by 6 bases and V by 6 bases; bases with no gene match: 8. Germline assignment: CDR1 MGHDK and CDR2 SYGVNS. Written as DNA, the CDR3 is TGTGCCAGCAGAGGGGACAGGGCTGGGCCTGAAGCTTTCTTT. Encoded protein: CASRGDRAGPEAFF.

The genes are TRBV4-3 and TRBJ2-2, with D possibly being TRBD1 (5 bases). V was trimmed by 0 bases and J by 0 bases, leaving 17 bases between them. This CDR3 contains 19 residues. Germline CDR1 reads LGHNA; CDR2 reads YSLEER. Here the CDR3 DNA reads TGCGCCAGCAGCCAAGATTTCGCAGGGATCTTCGCGAACACCGGGGAGCTGTTTTTT. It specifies CASSQDFAGIFANTGELFF.

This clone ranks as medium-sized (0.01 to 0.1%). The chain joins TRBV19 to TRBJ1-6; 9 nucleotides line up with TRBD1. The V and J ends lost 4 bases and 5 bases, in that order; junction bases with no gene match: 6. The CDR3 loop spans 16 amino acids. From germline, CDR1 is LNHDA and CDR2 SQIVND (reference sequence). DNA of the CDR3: TGTGCCAGTAGTAAAGTGGACAGGGGAAATAATTCACCCCTCCACTTT. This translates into CASSKVDRGNNSPLHF.

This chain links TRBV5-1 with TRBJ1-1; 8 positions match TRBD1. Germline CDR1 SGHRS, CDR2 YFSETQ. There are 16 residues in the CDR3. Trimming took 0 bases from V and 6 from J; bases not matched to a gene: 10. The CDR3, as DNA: TGCGCCAGCAGCTTGGAACAGGGGGGACGTAGCGCTGAAGCTTTCTTT. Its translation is CASSLEQGGRSAEAFF. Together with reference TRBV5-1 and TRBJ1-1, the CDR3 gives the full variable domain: KAGVTQTPRYLIKTRGQQVTLSCSPISGHRSVSWYQQTPGQGLQFLFEYFSETQRNKGNFPGRFSGRQFSNSRSEMNVSTLELGDSALYLCASSLEQGGRSAEAFFGQGTRLTVV.

CDR3 sequence reads: CASSQGRTSGGPPLTDTQYF. The CDR3 coding sequence is TGCGCCAGCAGCCAAGGTCGTACTAGCGGGGGGCCTCCCCTCACAGATACGCAGTATTTT. V gene TRBV4-1 combines with J gene TRBJ2-3; 12 nucleotides agree with TRBD2. Trimming at V came to 1 base and at J to 2 bases, leaving 13 bases not matched to a gene. Germline assignment: CDR1 MGHRA and CDR2 YSYEKL. The CDR3 extends over 20 amino acids.

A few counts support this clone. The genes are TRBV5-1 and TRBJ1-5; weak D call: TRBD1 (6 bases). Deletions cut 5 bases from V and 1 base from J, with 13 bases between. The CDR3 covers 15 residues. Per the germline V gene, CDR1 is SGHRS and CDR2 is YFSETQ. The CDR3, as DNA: TGCGCCAGCAGTCTAGGGACAACCAGCAATCAGCCCCAGCATTTT. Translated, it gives CASSLGTTSNQPQHF. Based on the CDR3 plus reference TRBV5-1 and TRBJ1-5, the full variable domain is KAGVTQTPRYLIKTRGQQVTLSCSPISGHRSVSWYQQTPGQGLQFLFEYFSETQRNKGNFPGRFSGRQFSNSRSEMNVSTLELGDSALYLCASSLGTTSNQPQHFGDGTRLSIL.

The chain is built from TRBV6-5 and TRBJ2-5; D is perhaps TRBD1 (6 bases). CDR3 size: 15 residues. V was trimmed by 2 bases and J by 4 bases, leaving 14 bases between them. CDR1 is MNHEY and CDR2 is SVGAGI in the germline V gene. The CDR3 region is CASSYSGRGAETQYF. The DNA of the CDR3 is TGTGCCAGCAGTTACAGCGGCAGGGGAGCAGAGACCCAGTACTTC.

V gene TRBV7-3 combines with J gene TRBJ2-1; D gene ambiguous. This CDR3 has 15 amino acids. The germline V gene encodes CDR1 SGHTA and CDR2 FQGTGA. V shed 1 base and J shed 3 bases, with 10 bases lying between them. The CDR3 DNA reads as TGTGCCAGCAGCTTAAGGGCCGACGACTACAATGAGCAGTTCTTC. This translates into CASSLRADDYNEQFF.

The CDR3 DNA reads as TGCGCCAGCAGGGGACAGGAGGGGAATGAGCAGTTCTTC. It specifies CASRGQEGNEQFF. This chain connects TRBV5-1 to TRBJ2-1; TRBD1 agrees at 8 bases. This CDR3 is built from 13 residues. CDR1 is SGHRS, CDR2 YFSETQ, per germline. The ends lost 5 bases at V and 7 bases at J; junction bases unmatched: 5.

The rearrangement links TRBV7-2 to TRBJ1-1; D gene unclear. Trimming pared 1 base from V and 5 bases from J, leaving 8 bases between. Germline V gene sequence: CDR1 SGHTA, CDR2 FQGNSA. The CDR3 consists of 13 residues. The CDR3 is CASSLGGLTEAFF. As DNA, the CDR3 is TGTGCCAGCAGCTTAGGAGGGTTAACTGAAGCTTTCTTT.

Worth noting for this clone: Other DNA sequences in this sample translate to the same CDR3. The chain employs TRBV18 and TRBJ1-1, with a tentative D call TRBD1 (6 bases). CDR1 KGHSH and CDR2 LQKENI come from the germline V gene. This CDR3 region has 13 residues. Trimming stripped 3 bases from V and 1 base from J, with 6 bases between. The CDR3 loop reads CASSPGQNTEAFF. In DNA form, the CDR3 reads TGTGCCAGCTCACCGGGACAGAACACTGAAGCTTTCTTT.

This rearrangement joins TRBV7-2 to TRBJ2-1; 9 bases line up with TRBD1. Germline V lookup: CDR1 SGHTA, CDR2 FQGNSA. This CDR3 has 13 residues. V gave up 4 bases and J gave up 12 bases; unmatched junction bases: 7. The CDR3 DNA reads TGTGCCAGCAGCTCGCCGGGACAGGGTGCGCAGTTCTTC. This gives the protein CASSSPGQGAQFF. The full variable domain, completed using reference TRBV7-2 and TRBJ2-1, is GAGVSQSPSNKVTEKGKDVELRCDPISGHTALYWYRQSLGQGLEFLIYFQGNSAPDKSGLPSDRFSAERTGGSVSTLTIQRTQQEDSAVYLCASSSPGQGAQFFGPGTRLTVL.